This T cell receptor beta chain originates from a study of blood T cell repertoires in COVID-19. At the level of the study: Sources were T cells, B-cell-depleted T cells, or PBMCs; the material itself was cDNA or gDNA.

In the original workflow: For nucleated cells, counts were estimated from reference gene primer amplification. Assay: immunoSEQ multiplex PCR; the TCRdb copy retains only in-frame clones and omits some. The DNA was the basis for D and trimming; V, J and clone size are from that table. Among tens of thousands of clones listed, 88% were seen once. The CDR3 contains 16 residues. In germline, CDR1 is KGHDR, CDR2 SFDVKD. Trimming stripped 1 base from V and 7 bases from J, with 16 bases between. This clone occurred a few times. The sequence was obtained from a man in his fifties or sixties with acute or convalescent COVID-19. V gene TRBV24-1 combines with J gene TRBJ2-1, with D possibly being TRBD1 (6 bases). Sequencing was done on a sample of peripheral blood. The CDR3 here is CATSDLRDGGSNEQFF. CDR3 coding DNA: TGTGCCACCAGTGATTTAAGGGATGGGGGCAGTAATGAGCAGTTCTTC.